This is a list of T cell receptor beta chains from one sample in a study of cytomegalovirus exposure and HLA in healthy donors. Here immunoSEQ multiplex PCR was the method, and the copy in TCRdb shows in-frame clones only, minus some. This table has roughly 100,000 clones, 79% appearing once. Sequencing was carried out using PBMCs. The receptors were sampled from a man aged 50 to 60 in good health and CMV-seropositive. CDR3s leave out the opening cysteine and the closing phenylalanine or tryptophan.

v_gene,j_gene,CDR3aa
TRBV30,TRBJ1-5,ACFRRTGRNQPQH
TRBV4-2,TRBJ1-2,ASSQDPGQGYGYT
TRBV27,TRBJ2-7,ASGTSGRAFPYEQY
TRBV2,TRBJ2-3,ASNQQGAAEEY
TRBV30,TRBJ2-5,ALRTGRTQY
TRBV28,TRBJ1-5,ASSLLAGQGNQPQH
TRBV7-2,TRBJ1-1,ASSISGASNTEAF
TRBV28,TRBJ1-2,ASSSPRTGHYGYT
TRBV5-4,TRBJ2-7,ASSLEWGGEQY
TRBV21-1,TRBJ2-5,ASSKEAGGRETQY
TRBV6-4,TRBJ2-2,ASSDSATGELF
TRBV10-3,TRBJ2-1,AIMRGAGREGNEQF
TRBV2,TRBJ2-1,ASLAGLYNEQF
TRBV29-1,TRBJ2-3,SVEVGRGTDTQY
TRBV9,TRBJ2-3,ASSPHRGGTDTQY
TRBV10-2,TRBJ2-1,ASSAGAPLNEQF
TRBV14,TRBJ2-2,ASSLAGVRTGELF
TRBV15,TRBJ2-3,ATSSSQGTGTDTQY
TRBV7-3,TRBJ2-1,ASSLMSGYNEQF